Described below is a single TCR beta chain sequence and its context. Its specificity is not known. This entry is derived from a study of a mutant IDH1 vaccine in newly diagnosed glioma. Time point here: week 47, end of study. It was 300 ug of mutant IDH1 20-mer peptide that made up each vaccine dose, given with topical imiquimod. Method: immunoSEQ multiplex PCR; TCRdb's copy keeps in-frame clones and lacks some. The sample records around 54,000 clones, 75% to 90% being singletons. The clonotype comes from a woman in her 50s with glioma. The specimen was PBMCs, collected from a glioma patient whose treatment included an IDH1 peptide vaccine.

DNA for the CDR3: TGTGCCAGCAGCAGTCCGGGACAGATCGATTCACCCCTCCACTTT. It is translated as CASSSPGQIDSPLHF. The chain links TRBV7-2 to TRBJ1-6; 7 bases fit TRBD1. The CDR3 covers 15 residues. V lost 5 bases to trimming and J lost 8 bases; unmatched junction nucleotides: 9. Germline CDR1 reads SGHTA; CDR2 reads FQGNSA.